The 16 T cell receptor beta chains below were found in one sample sequenced in a study of T cell repertoires in cytomegalovirus infection (dated by TCRdb to about 2019). No antigens are known for them. The treatment or condition tag for this specimen amounts to: in vitro stimulation with specific CMV peptide epitopes to enrich CMV-specific T cells. The sequencing machine was an Illumina HiSeq 1500. Starting from the raw public reads, TCRdb applied fastp trimming at Q25, assembled clones with MiXCR and retained in-frame beta chains. Rows are combined by CDR3 protein, so each entry shows the most common genes and DNA. This sample gives 360,000 or so distinct CDR3 sequences in total; approximately 35% of them show up just once. The top ten clonotypes cover roughly 13% of the sample. Sequenced material: cultured PBMCs, taken from culture after CMV antigen stimulation. The receptors here all came from a human donor in good health (CMV status not recorded). Some clones in this sample may be carry-over from other donors' samples.

This sequence joins TRBV7-9 and TRBJ2-1; TRBD1 might be the D (6 bases). Trimming stripped 7 bases from V and 1 base from J, with 20 bases between. In germline, CDR1 is SEHNR, CDR2 FQNEAQ (reference sequence). CDR3 size: 17 residues. The CDR3 DNA follows: TGTGCCAGCAAAAGCGGCCAAAACAGGGCGTCCTACAATGAGCAGTTCTTC. It specifies CASKSGQNRASYNEQFF.

This clonotype was seen a handful of times. This rearrangement joins TRBV7-2 to TRBJ2-3; 9 nucleotides line up with TRBD2. The germline V gene has CDR1 SGHTA and CDR2 FQGNSA. V dropped 5 bases and J dropped 1; count of bases not matched to a gene: 4. The CDR3 spans 15 residues. Here the CDR3 DNA reads TGTGCCAGCAGCACCCGGACTAGCGGCACAGATACGCAGTATTTT. Translated, it gives CASSTRTSGTDTQYF.

In its sample, this clonotype was seen many times. The rearrangement joins TRBV28 to TRBJ1-5, with TRBD1 identical over 7 bases. The trim removed 4 bases at V and 6 bases at J, leaving 0 bases unmatched. The length of the CDR3 is 12 residues. Looked up from germline, CDR1 is MDHEN and CDR2 is SYDVKM. In DNA form, the CDR3 reads TGTGCCAGCAGTTCAGGGGGTCAGCCCCAGCATTTT. It yields the protein CASSSGGQPQHF.

The genes are TRBV27 and TRBJ1-1; D unresolved. Trimming took 5 bases from V and 5 from J, leaving 15 bases between them. The CDR3 loop spans 14 amino acids. The V gene's germline CDR1 is MNHEY and CDR2 SMNVEV (reference sequence). The CDR3 loop is CASSLSRGWTEAFF. In nucleotides, the CDR3 is TGTGCCAGCAGTCTCTCTCGGGGTTGGACTGAAGCTTTCTTT.

The sample holds many counts of this clonotype. The chain uses TRBV7-2 and TRBJ2-5; 7 bases agree with TRBD1. The germline V gene has CDR1 SGHTA and CDR2 FQGNSA. V lost 4 bases and J lost 5; bases outside the gene matches: 4. This CDR3 comprises 13 residues. DNA for the CDR3: TGTGCCAGCAGCTCGGGACAGTCGGAGACCCAGTACTTC. This sequence encodes CASSSGQSETQYF. The complete variable domain, with remaining parts taken from reference TRBV7-2 and TRBJ2-5, reads GAGVSQSPSNKVTEKGKDVELRCDPISGHTALYWYRQSLGQGLEFLIYFQGNSAPDKSGLPSDRFSAERTGGSVSTLTIQRTQQEDSAVYLCASSSGQSETQYFGPGTRLLVL.

The rearrangement uses TRBV28 and TRBJ1-2, with 8 bases lining up with TRBD1. The CDR3 is made up of 15 amino acids. Trimming took 6 bases from V and 5 from J; bases not matched to a gene: 11. Germline values: CDR1 MDHEN, CDR2 SYDVKM. CDR3 residues: CASRAGSDRAYGYTF. The CDR3 coding sequence is TGTGCCAGCAGGGCGGGATCGGACAGGGCTTATGGCTACACCTTC.

Remarks on this clonotype: Being one base from a much bigger clone, this may be a read error. This sequence joins TRBV6-8 and TRBJ2-3; unclear D gene. This CDR3 contains 10 residues. The V end was cut by 10 bases, the J end by 1 base, with 3 bases between. The germline V gene encodes CDR1 MNHGY and CDR2 SAAAGT. The CDR3 reads CAIGTDTQYF. The CDR3, as DNA: TGTGCCATCGGCACAGATACGCAGTATTTT.

This clonotype was detected many times. In DNA form, the CDR3 reads TGTGCCAGCAGCTTAGGATCCGGGGCAGAAAAACTGTTTTTT. This translates into CASSLGSGAEKLFF. The chain is built from TRBV7-2 and TRBJ1-4, with a tentative D call TRBD1 (5 bases). Trimming pared 1 base from V and 8 bases from J, leaving 11 bases between. The CDR3 runs to 14 residues. Germline values: CDR1 SGHTA, CDR2 FQGNSA.

A few counts support this clonotype. This sequence joins TRBV19 and TRBJ1-1; tentatively, D is TRBD1 (6 bases). Germline V gives CDR1 LNHDA, CDR2 SQIVND (reference sequence). This CDR3 contains 15 residues. The V end was cut by 2 bases, the J end by 0 bases, with 10 bases between. The chain's CDR3 is CASSIQGGMNTEAFF. The CDR3 DNA sequence: TGTGCCAGTAGTATACAAGGGGGAATGAACACTGAAGCTTTCTTT.

The chain combines TRBV15 with TRBJ2-1; a possible D gene is TRBD2 (6 bases). The V gene's germline CDR1 is LNHNV and CDR2 YYDKDF (reference sequence). Trimming pared 1 base from V and 3 bases from J, leaving 13 bases between. This CDR3 region has 16 residues. CDR3 coding DNA: TGTGCCACCAGCAGAGCGGGAGCCGGCATCTACAATGAGCAGTTCTTC. This codes for CATSRAGAGIYNEQFF.

V gene TRBV5-1 combines with J gene TRBJ2-7, with a weak D call TRBD1 (6 bases). V lost 1 base and J 5 bases, leaving 10 bases between the germline ends. Germline CDR1 is SGHRS and CDR2 is YFSETQ. This CDR3 is built from 13 residues. The CDR3 DNA is TGCGCCAGCAGCTTGCAGGGGACGGACGAGCAGTACTTC. Amino acid sequence: CASSLQGTDEQYF. Supplemented by reference TRBV5-1 and TRBJ2-7, the full variable domain reads KAGVTQTPRYLIKTRGQQVTLSCSPISGHRSVSWYQQTPGQGLQFLFEYFSETQRNKGNFPGRFSGRQFSNSRSEMNVSTLELGDSALYLCASSLQGTDEQYFGPGTRLTVT.

The table lists this clonotype with a few counts. The chain is built from TRBV19 and TRBJ2-1; D remains unclear. The CDR3 spans 14 residues. The V end lost 3 bases, the J end lost 9 bases, and 15 bases lay between the germline ends. Germline values: CDR1 LNHDA, CDR2 SQIVND (reference sequence). The CDR3 protein is CASSIEPLVPEQFF. The CDR3 bases are TGTGCCAGTAGTATCGAGCCACTTGTACCTGAGCAGTTCTTC.

This sequence joins TRBV5-8 and TRBJ2-3, with 9 bases identical to TRBD2. The CDR3 runs to 15 residues. Germline V lookup: CDR1 SGHTS, CDR2 YDEGEE. V shed 7 bases and J 0 bases; nucleotides not matched to a gene: 6. CDR3 loop: CASVLAGYSTDTQYF. The CDR3 nucleotides are TGTGCCAGCGTGCTAGCGGGGTATAGCACAGATACGCAGTATTTT.

This clonotype was seen a handful of times. This chain joins TRBV6-2 or TRBV6-3 and TRBJ2-1; 9 bases align to TRBD2. With 7 bases clipped from V and 7 bases from J, the junction kept 5 bases outside the gene matches. Germline CDR1 reads MNHEY; CDR2 reads SVGEGT. This CDR3 spans 13 amino acids. The CDR3 protein is CASKREEFNEQFF. The CDR3 DNA follows: TGTGCCAGCAAGCGGGAGGAGTTTAATGAGCAGTTCTTC.

The chain couples TRBV7-2 to TRBJ2-5; D is uncertain. The CDR3 has 15 amino acids. Trimming shortened V by 3 bases and J by 3 bases, and 14 bases separated the two germline ends. The germline V gene encodes CDR1 SGHTA and CDR2 FQGNSA. The CDR3 nucleotides are TGTGCCAGCAGCTTGGGCGGTAGGGTGGAAGAGACCCAGTACTTC. Amino acid sequence: CASSLGGRVEETQYF.

The chain couples TRBV4-2 to TRBJ1-2; the D gene is possibly TRBD1 (5 bases). Trimming left V 1 base short and J 5 bases short, with 14 bases between. This CDR3 comprises 15 residues. Germline values: CDR1 LGHNA, CDR2 YNFKEQ. CDR3: CASSQVQGTDYGYTF. For the CDR3, the DNA is TGTGCCAGCAGCCAAGTTCAGGGAACCGATTATGGCTACACCTTC.